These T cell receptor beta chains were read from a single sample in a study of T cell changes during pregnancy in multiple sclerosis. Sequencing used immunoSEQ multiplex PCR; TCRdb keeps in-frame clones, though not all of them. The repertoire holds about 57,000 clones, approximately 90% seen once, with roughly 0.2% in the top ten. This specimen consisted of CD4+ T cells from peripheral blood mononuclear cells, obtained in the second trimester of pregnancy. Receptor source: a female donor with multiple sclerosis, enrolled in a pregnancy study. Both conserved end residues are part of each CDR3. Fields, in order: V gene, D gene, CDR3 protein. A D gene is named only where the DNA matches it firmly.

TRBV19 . CASSTLGGLNSPLHF
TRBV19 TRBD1 CASSILRTGVYSNQPQHF
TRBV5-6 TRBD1 CASSSTGGNEQYF
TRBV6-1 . CASNSLGGAVQPQHF
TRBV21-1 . CASSKVGRTRAYEQYF
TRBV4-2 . CASSSDTGENEQYF
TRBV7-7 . CASSLLGGRQETQYF
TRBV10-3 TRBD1 CAIKGAYGYTF
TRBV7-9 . CASSSNRQYQETQYF
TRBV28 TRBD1 CASSSTVDRQGYTF